What follows are 27 T cell receptor beta chains derived from one specimen sequenced in a study of T cells in Graves' hyperthyroidism and ophthalmopathy. Amplified regions were TCR beta CDR3 sequences from RNA transcripts. RT-PCR in the first round (using the HTBI primer set) targeted the TCR CDR3. One entry per CDR3 protein results from TCRdb running MiXCR on the multiplex PCR reads. The sample gives more than 500,000 distinct CDR3 sequences, about 16% of which show up once; around 28% is in the top ten. Sequenced input: blood. Receptors were obtained from a young woman with Graves' ophthalmopathy.

This clonotype was picked up many times. V and J are TRBV20-1 and TRBJ2-1; TRBD2 agrees at 8 bases. V trimming: 3 bases; J trimming: 5 bases; junction bases outside the gene matches: 9. Germline V gene data show CDR1 as DFQATT and CDR2 as SNEGSKA (reference sequence). The CDR3 extends over 15 amino acids. DNA for the CDR3: TGCAGTGCTAGCGCCGGGACTAGAGGGGACAATGAGCAGTTCTTC. Translation gives CSASAGTRGDNEQFF.

The sample holds many counts of this clonotype. The genes are TRBV4-3 and TRBJ2-3; 10 bases match TRBD2. In germline, CDR1 is LGHNA, CDR2 YSLEER. This CDR3 is built from 15 residues. The V and J ends lost 1 base and 7 bases, in that order; junction bases with no gene match: 5. The CDR3: CASSQVAGGSNTQYF. The CDR3 coding sequence is TGCGCCAGCAGCCAAGTAGCGGGAGGTTCCAATACGCAGTATTTT.

This clonotype was seen more than once but under ten times. A junction end diverges from the germline sequence, so it may reflect a read error. The gene calls are TRBV10-3 and TRBJ2-2, with D perhaps assigned TRBD1 or TRBD2 (5 bases each). This CDR3 region has 14 residues. The V gene's germline CDR1 is ENHRY and CDR2 SYGVKD. The CDR3 reads CAISNHQGTGELLF. The CDR3 coding sequence is TGTGCCATCAGCAACCATCAGGGCACCGGGGAGCTGCTTTTT.

The table lists this clonotype with many counts. The V gene is TRBV30, the J gene TRBJ2-7, with TRBD2 identical over 8 bases. The CDR3 sequence is 12 residues long. Germline V gene data show CDR1 as GTSNPN and CDR2 as SVGIG (reference sequence). V shed 5 bases and J 2 bases; nucleotides not matched to a gene: 2. CDR3 nucleotides: TGTGCCTGGGACGGGGGGGCCTACGAGCAGTACTTC. It encodes CAWDGGAYEQYF.

This clonotype appeared many times. This chain links TRBV27 with TRBJ2-1; either TRBD1 or TRBD2 may fit D (6 bases each). The germline CDR1 and CDR2 sequences are MNHEY and SMNVEV (reference sequence). This CDR3 contains 13 residues. V was pared by 2 bases and J by 8 bases, with 10 bases between. The CDR3 DNA sequence: TGTGCCAGCAGTTTAAGGGGGGTCGATGAGCAGTTCTTC. This translates into CASSLRGVDEQFF.

J is TRBJ1-2 and V is TRBV5-1, with D possibly being TRBD1 (6 bases). The CDR3 runs to 14 residues. The germline CDR1 and CDR2 sequences are SGHRS and YFSETQ. V was shortened by 0 bases and J by 4 bases, with 10 bases between the two germline ends. CDR3 loop: CASSLARGAYGYTF. Here the CDR3 DNA reads TGCGCCAGCAGCTTGGCCCGGGGGGCCTATGGCTACACCTTC.

This clonotype was observed at least ten times. The chain joins TRBV5-1 to TRBJ2-3; 12 bases fit TRBD2. Germline CDR1 SGHRS, CDR2 YFSETQ. With 0 bases clipped from V and 6 bases from J, the junction kept 11 bases outside the gene matches. This CDR3 comprises 18 residues. Here the CDR3 DNA reads TGCGCCAGCAGCTTGGCGATGACTAGCGGGAGAAGGAGGGATACGCAGTATTTT. Its protein is CASSLAMTSGRRRDTQYF. Drawing the rest from reference TRBV5-1 and TRBJ2-3, the complete variable domain is KAGVTQTPRYLIKTRGQQVTLSCSPISGHRSVSWYQQTPGQGLQFLFEYFSETQRNKGNFPGRFSGRQFSNSRSEMNVSTLELGDSALYLCASSLAMTSGRRRDTQYFGPGTRLTVL.

This clonotype was seen many times. The chain recombines TRBV13 with TRBJ2-1; unclear D gene. The CDR3 totals 13 residues. Trimming shortened V by 2 bases and J by 6 bases, and 8 bases separated the two germline ends. Germline CDR1 reads PRHDT; CDR2 reads FYEKMQ (reference sequence). CDR3 amino acids: CASSLRTTNEQFF. DNA for the CDR3: TGTGCCAGCAGCTTAAGAACGACCAATGAGCAGTTCTTC.

V is TRBV6-1 and J is TRBJ2-3; unclear D gene. Germline V CDR1 and CDR2: MNHNS, SASEGT. This CDR3 has 15 residues. Trimming removed 7 bases at V and 0 bases at J, with 14 bases between. As DNA, the CDR3 is TGTGCCAGCAAGCAGGCACGTACTAGCACAGATACGCAGTATTTT. Protein: CASKQARTSTDTQYF.

V and J are TRBV24-1 and TRBJ1-2; perhaps TRBD1 as D (5 bases). The CDR3 is made up of 18 amino acids. Germline V lookup: CDR1 KGHDR, CDR2 SFDVKD. Trimming shortened V by 1 base and J by 2 bases, and 19 bases separated the two germline ends. CDR3 sequence (DNA): TGTGCCACCAGTGATTTCGTGGGGGAATCGGGAAGAAACTATGGCTACACCTTC. Translated, it gives CATSDFVGESGRNYGYTF.

The chain employs TRBV5-4 and TRBJ2-1; 9 nucleotides line up with TRBD1. The CDR3 covers 15 residues. V trimming: 5 bases; J trimming: 5 bases; junction bases outside the gene matches: 8. Germline V gene data show CDR1 as SGHNT and CDR2 as YYREEE (reference sequence). The CDR3 nucleotides read TGTGCCAGCAGTCCCGGGACAGGGTTGGACAATGAGCAGTTCTTC. Translated, it gives CASSPGTGLDNEQFF.

This chain joins TRBV12-3 or TRBV12-4 and TRBJ2-5, with 8 bases identical to TRBD1. The CDR3 runs 14 residues. V lost 6 bases to trimming and J lost 1 base; unmatched junction nucleotides: 4. The CDR3: CASSSTGVQETQYF. In DNA, the CDR3 is TGTGCCAGCAGCTCGACAGGGGTCCAAGAGACCCAGTACTTC.

This clonotype was recorded at least ten times. The chain is built from TRBV6-1 and TRBJ2-7; D assignment may be TRBD1 or TRBD2 (5 bases each). Germline V CDR1 and CDR2: MNHNS, SASEGT. The CDR3 spans 14 residues. V was shortened by 6 bases and J by 5 bases, with 17 bases between the two germline ends. This CDR3 is CASSPRGTFDEQYF. CDR3 in DNA: TGTGCCAGCAGCCCCCGAGGGACGTTCGACGAGCAGTACTTC.

The sample holds a few counts of this clonotype. The genes are TRBV20-1 and TRBJ2-7; 8 bases are shared with TRBD2. The germline CDR1 and CDR2 sequences are DFQATT and SNEGSKA (reference sequence). CDR3 length equals 14 residues. V was clipped by 3 bases and J by 0 bases; unmatched bases: 4. CDR3 bases: TGCAGTGCTAGTTCGGGACTAGTCTCCTACGAGCAGTACTTC. It translates to CSASSGLVSYEQYF.

In its sample, this clonotype was seen a few times. The genes are TRBV4-1 and TRBJ2-1; D uncertain. This CDR3 spans 14 amino acids. Germline CDR1 and CDR2: MGHRA and YSYEKL. Trimming pared 8 bases from V and 0 bases from J, leaving 11 bases between. CDR3 nucleotides: TGCGCCAGCGCCGCCCTATTCTCCTACAATGAGCAGTTCTTC. It specifies CASAALFSYNEQFF.

This clonotype showed up many times. The chain uses TRBV27 and TRBJ1-2; 10 nucleotides align to TRBD1. The junction had 4 bases not matched to a gene; V was cut back by 4 bases and J by 8 bases. Germline assignment: CDR1 MNHEY and CDR2 SMNVEV (reference sequence). The CDR3 loop spans 13 amino acids. This CDR3 reads CASSSGQGKGYTF. CDR3 coding DNA: TGTGCCAGCAGTTCGGGACAGGGGAAGGGCTACACCTTC.

The CDR3 spells CASSVAAGTYNEQFF. The CDR3 coding sequence is TGTGCCAGCAGCGTAGCGGCGGGAACCTACAATGAGCAGTTCTTC. The chain links TRBV9 to TRBJ2-1; tentatively, D is TRBD2 (6 bases). This CDR3 is built from 15 residues. With 0 bases removed from V and 2 bases from J, the gap between germline ends came to 9 bases. The V gene's germline CDR1 is SGDLS and CDR2 YYNGEE.

This clonotype was counted at least ten times. This chain joins TRBV12-3 or TRBV12-4 and TRBJ2-1; TRBD1 aligns across 8 bases. V lost 6 bases and J lost 2; bases outside the gene matches: 3. This CDR3 has 14 amino acids. CDR3 region: CASRGQVTYNEQFF. CDR3 DNA: TGTGCCAGCAGGGGACAGGTCACCTACAATGAGCAGTTCTTC.

The chain has TRBV6-2 or TRBV6-3 and TRBJ2-2, with 7 nucleotides matching TRBD2. The junction had 20 bases not matched to a gene; V was cut back by 5 bases and J by 2 bases. This CDR3 is built from 20 residues. The germline V gene encodes CDR1 MNHEY and CDR2 SVGEGT. The CDR3 sequence is CASSPPSAGVLLKNTGELFF. CDR3 bases: TGTGCCAGCAGTCCCCCTTCGGCGGGAGTACTTTTAAAAAACACCGGGGAGCTGTTTTTT.

The gene calls are TRBV7-9 and TRBJ2-7; D perhaps matches TRBD2 (6 bases). The length of the CDR3 is 13 residues. Germline V CDR1 and CDR2: SEHNR, FQNEAQ (reference sequence). V gave up 7 bases and J gave up 5 bases, with 15 bases separating them. CDR3 in DNA: TGTGCCAGCATCCCCGCGGGATACCACGAGCAGTACTTC. It specifies CASIPAGYHEQYF. The full variable domain, rest sourced from reference TRBV7-9 and TRBJ2-7, is DTGVSQNPRHKITKRGQNVTFRCDPISEHNRLYWYRQTLGQGPEFLTYFQNEAQLEKSRLLSDRFSAERPKGSFSTLEIQRTEQGDSAMYLCASIPAGYHEQYFGPGTRLTVT.

The rearrangement uses TRBV11-2 and TRBJ2-1, with TRBD2 as a possible D gene (6 bases). The CDR3 sequence is 16 residues long. V was trimmed by 1 base and J by 3 bases, leaving 13 bases between them. The germline gives CDR1 SGHAT, CDR2 FQNNGV. The CDR3 nucleotides read TGTGCCAGCAGCTTAGTTGGGGGGAGTCTCTACAATGAGCAGTTCTTC. Amino acid sequence: CASSLVGGSLYNEQFF.

This clonotype occurred many times. The chain is built from TRBV18 and TRBJ1-2; D is uncertain. The CDR3 runs to 15 residues. Trimming left V 2 bases short and J 0 bases short, with 10 bases between. CDR1 and CDR2 (germline): KGHSH, LQKENI. For the CDR3, the DNA is TGTGCCAGCTCACCATCGGATTCACCTAACTATGGCTACACCTTC. It codes for CASSPSDSPNYGYTF.

This clonotype was observed at least ten times. The CDR3 sequence: CSARATSSYEQYF. The CDR3 nucleotides read TGCAGTGCTAGAGCCACGAGCTCCTACGAGCAGTACTTC. V gene TRBV20-1 combines with J gene TRBJ2-7; D ambiguous. The CDR3 loop spans 13 amino acids. Germline CDR1 reads DFQATT; CDR2 reads SNEGSKA (reference sequence). V lost 1 base and J lost 0, with 7 bases in between.

This clonotype has a count of ten or more. The chain has TRBV6-2 or TRBV6-3 and TRBJ2-2, with D hard to call. Germline V gene lookup returns CDR1 MNHEY and CDR2 SVGEGT. Trimming stripped 5 bases from V and 6 bases from J, with 13 bases between. The CDR3 is made up of 14 amino acids. CDR3 nucleotides: TGTGCCAGCAGTACCACTGACCCACCCGGGGAGCTGTTTTTT. This encodes CASSTTDPPGELFF.

This clonotype was found many times. The V call is TRBV7-6, the J call TRBJ2-3; 8 nucleotides line up with TRBD1. With 4 bases clipped from V and 2 bases from J, the junction kept 8 bases outside the gene matches. The CDR3 length is 16 residues. Per germline, CDR1 SGHVS and CDR2 FNYEAQ. The CDR3 DNA reads TGTGCCAGCAGCTCCGTTCGACAGGGGAACACAGATACGCAGTATTTT. It yields the protein CASSSVRQGNTDTQYF.

The J gene is TRBJ2-6, the V gene TRBV28; TRBD2 aligns across 7 bases. Trimming took 8 bases from V and 5 from J; bases not matched to a gene: 6. Germline V gene lookup returns CDR1 MDHEN and CDR2 SYDVKM. The CDR3 runs 14 residues. CDR3 sequence (DNA): TGTGCCAGCGGACTAGAGGGTCGGGCCAACGTCCTGACTTTC. This encodes CASGLEGRANVLTF.

On this clonotype: A much larger clone lies one base from this, so it may be a read error. The conserved final phenylalanine or tryptophan is absent from the CDR3, which likely points to a read error. V and J are TRBV6-1 and TRBJ2-3; 7 bases align to TRBD2. CDR1 and CDR2 (germline): MNHNS, SASEGT. The V and J ends lost 6 bases and 0 bases, in that order; junction bases with no gene match: 6. CDR3 length equals 15 residues. The CDR3 sequence is CASRESGMSTDTQYL. CDR3 coding DNA: TGTGCCAGCAGGGAGAGCGGGATGAGCACAGATACGCAGTATCTT.